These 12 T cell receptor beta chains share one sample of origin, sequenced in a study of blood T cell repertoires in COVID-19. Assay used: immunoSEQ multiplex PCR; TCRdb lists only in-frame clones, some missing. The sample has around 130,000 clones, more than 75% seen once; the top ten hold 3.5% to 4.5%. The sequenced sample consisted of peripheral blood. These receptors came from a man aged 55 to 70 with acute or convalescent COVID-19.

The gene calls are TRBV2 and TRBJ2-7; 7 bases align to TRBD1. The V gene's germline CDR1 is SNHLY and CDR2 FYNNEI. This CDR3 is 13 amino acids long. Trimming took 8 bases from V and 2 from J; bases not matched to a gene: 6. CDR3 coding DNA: TGTGCCAGCCGATACAGGGGAGCCTACGAGCAGTACTTC. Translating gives CASRYRGAYEQYF. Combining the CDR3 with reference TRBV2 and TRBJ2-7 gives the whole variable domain EPEVTQTPSHQVTQMGQEVILRCVPISNHLYFYWYRQILGQKVEFLVSFYNNEISEKSEIFDDQFSVERPDGSNFTLKIRSTKLEDSAMYFCASRYRGAYEQYFGPGTRLTVT.

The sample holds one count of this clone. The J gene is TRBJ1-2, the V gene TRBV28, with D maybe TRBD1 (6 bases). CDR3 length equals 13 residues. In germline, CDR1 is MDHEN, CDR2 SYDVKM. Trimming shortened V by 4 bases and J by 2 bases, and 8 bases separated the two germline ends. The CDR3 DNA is TGTGCCAGCAGTTCGACAGGCAACTATGGCTACACCTTC. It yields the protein CASSSTGNYGYTF.

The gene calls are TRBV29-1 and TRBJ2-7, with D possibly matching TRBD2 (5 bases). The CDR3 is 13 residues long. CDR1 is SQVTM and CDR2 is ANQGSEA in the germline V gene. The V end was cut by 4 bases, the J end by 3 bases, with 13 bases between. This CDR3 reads CSVGRGILYEQYF. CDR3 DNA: TGCAGCGTTGGTCGAGGGATCCTCTACGAGCAGTACTTC.

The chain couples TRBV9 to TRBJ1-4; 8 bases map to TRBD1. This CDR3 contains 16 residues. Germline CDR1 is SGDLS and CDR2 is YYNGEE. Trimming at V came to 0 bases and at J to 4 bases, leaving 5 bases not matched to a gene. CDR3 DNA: TGTGCCAGCAGCGTAGGTTTGGGACAGGTTAATGAAAAACTGTTTTTT. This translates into CASSVGLGQVNEKLFF.

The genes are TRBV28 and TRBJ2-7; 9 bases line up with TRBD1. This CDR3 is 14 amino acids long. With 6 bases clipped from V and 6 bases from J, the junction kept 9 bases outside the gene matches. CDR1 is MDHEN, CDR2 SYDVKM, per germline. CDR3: CASSPPTGGAEQYF. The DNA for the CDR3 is TGTGCCAGCAGCCCACCTACAGGGGGCGCCGAGCAGTACTTC.

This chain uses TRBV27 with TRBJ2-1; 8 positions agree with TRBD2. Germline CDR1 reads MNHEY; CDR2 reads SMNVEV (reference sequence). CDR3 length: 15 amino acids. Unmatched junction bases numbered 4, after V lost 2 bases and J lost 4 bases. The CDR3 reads CASSLGGRNYNEQFF. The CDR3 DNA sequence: TGTGCCAGCAGTTTAGGCGGGAGGAATTACAATGAGCAGTTCTTC.

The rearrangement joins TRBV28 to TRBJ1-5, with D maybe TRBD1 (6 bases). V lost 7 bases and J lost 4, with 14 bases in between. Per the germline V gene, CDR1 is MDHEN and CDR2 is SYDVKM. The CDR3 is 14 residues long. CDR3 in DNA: TGTGCCAGCATCCCGGGAGGGGGGAATCAGCCCCAGCATTTT. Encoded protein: CASIPGGGNQPQHF.

CDR3 sequence (DNA): TGTGCCAGCAGCTTCCCGGCCCGAAGACAGGGAATAGAGACCCAGTACTTC. This encodes CASSFPARRQGIETQYF. The chain couples TRBV11-2 to TRBJ2-5; 7 positions agree with TRBD1. Trimming removed 3 bases from V and 4 bases from J; junction bases left unmatched: 14. Germline V gene sequence: CDR1 SGHAT, CDR2 FQNNGV. This CDR3 is 17 amino acids long.

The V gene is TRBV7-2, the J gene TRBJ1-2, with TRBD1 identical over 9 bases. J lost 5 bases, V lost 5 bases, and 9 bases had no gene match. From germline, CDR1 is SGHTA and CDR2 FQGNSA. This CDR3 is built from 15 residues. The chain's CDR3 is CASSTGGTGLYGYTF. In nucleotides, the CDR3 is TGTGCCAGCAGCACAGGCGGGACAGGGCTGTATGGCTACACCTTC.

CDR3 sequence reads: CASSVSQLAGGFVDTGELFF. For the CDR3, the DNA is TGTGCCAGCAGCGTGTCTCAGCTAGCGGGAGGGTTCGTAGACACCGGGGAGCTGTTTTTT. This chain links TRBV9 with TRBJ2-2; 12 nucleotides line up with TRBD2. The V segment lost 2 bases and the J segment 3 bases; nucleotides outside the gene matches: 14. Germline values: CDR1 SGDLS, CDR2 YYNGEE. The CDR3 consists of 20 residues.

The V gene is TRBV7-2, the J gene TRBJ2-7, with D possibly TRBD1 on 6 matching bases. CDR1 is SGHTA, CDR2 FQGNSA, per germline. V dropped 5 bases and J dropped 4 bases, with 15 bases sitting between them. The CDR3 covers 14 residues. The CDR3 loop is CASSPFPQGYEQYF. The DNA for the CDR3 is TGTGCCAGCAGCCCCTTCCCACAGGGATACGAGCAGTACTTC.

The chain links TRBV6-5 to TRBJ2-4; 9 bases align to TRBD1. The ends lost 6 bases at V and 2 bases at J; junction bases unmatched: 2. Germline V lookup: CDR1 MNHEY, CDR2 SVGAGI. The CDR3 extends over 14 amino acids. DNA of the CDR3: TGTGCCAGCAGACAGGGGGCAACCAAAAACATTCAGTACTTC. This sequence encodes CASRQGATKNIQYF.